This TCR beta chain derives from a study of graft-versus-host responses after intestinal transplantation. Study at large: Recipients received multivisceral, liver-intestinal, or isolated intestinal transplants. Induction using anti-thymocyte globulin, followed by tacrolimus and steroids for approximately 3 years, was given to all recipients.

Lymphocytes (intraepithelial and lamina propria) were released by processing the graft tissue. From germline, CDR1 is LNHDA and CDR2 SQIVND (reference sequence). V gave up 5 bases and J gave up 5 bases, with 15 bases separating them. The CDR3 length is 14 residues. Study results and limitations: Detection of GvH clones occurred in recipient marrow, and some had their first appearance in ileum or blood. Early HvG declines after transplant were associated with peak circulating GvH clone levels.

With regard to this clone: Its matching antigen is unknown.

TCRdb's copy holds only in-frame clones and misses some; the assay was immunoSEQ multiplex PCR. The table lists approximately 3,300 clones, around three quarters of them singletons. The chain has TRBV19 and TRBJ2-5; possibly TRBD2 for D (5 bases). The receptor was isolated from a human patient who received an intestinal transplant, so some T cells may come from the graft donor. Here the sequenced sample was ileum tissue, taken around 17 and 22 days after intestinal transplantation. Here the CDR3 reads CASSSGLGGETQYF. CDR3 bases: TGTGCCAGTAGTTCCGGACTGGGCGGGGAGACCCAGTACTTC.